The following is a TCR beta chain sequence with its context. Its antigen is not known. An end of the junction does not agree with germline; a read error may underlie this. The people who gave samples were healthy Caucasians from Russia, aged roughly 6 to 90. The data stem from a study of blood T cells in healthy people across ages. Whole-study results and caveats: The study found more naive CD4+ cells and higher diversity in long-lived than aged donors. Per million T cells, TCR beta diversity dropped about linearly as age rose.

This CDR3 spans 12 amino acids. Germline V CDR1 and CDR2: MNHNS, SASEGT. Combining a sample-barcoded 5' primer with a J-beta primer mix, a second PCR ran for 7 to 11 cycles. TCRdb recomputed calls from the 5' RACE reads with MiXCR, one row per CDR3 protein. The table includes some 1.6 million distinct CDR3 sequences, about 32% detected once. This clonotype was sampled from a woman in her 30s in good health. Sequencing was done on a sample of blood. The chain couples TRBV6-1 to TRBJ2-1; a weak D match, TRBD2 (5 bases). The CDR3 bases are TGTGCCAGCACCGGACTTGACAATGAGCAGTTTTTC. Its protein is CASTGLDNEQFF.